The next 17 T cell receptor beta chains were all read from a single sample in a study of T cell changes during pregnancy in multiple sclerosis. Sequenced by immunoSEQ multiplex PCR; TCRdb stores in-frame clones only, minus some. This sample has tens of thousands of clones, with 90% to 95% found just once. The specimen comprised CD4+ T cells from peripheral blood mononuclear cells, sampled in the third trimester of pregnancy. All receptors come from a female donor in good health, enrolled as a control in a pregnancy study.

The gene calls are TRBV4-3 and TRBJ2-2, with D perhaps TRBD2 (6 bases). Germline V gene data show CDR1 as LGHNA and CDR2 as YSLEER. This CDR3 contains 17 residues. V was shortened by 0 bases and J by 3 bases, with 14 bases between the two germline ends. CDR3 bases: TGCGCCAGCAGCCAAGATGACGCGGGACCTTACACCGGGGAGCTGTTTTTT. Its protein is CASSQDDAGPYTGELFF.

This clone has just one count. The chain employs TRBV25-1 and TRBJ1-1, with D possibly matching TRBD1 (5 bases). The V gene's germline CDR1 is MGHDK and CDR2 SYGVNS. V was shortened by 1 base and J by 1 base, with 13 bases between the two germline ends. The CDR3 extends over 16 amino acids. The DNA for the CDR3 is TGTGCCAGCAGTGAATCTATATCGGGGGGGAACACTGAAGCTTTCTTT. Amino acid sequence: CASSESISGGNTEAFF.

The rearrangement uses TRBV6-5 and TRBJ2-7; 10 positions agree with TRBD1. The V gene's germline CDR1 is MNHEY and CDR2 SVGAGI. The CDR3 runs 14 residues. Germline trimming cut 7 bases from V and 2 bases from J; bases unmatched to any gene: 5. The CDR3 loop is CASTRDRGTYEQYF. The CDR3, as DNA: TGTGCCAGCACCCGGGACAGGGGAACCTACGAGCAGTACTTC.

CDR3 in amino acids: CASSHYLDTQYF. The CDR3, as DNA: TGTGCCAGCAGCCACTACCTAGATACGCAGTATTTT. This rearrangement joins TRBV7-2 to TRBJ2-3; D is ambiguous. Germline V gene lookup returns CDR1 SGHTA and CDR2 FQGNSA. There are 12 residues in the CDR3. Trimming stripped 5 bases from V and 5 bases from J, with 8 bases between. Based on the CDR3 plus reference TRBV7-2 and TRBJ2-3, the full variable domain is GAGVSQSPSNKVTEKGKDVELRCDPISGHTALYWYRQSLGQGLEFLIYFQGNSAPDKSGLPSDRFSAERTGGSVSTLTIQRTQQEDSAVYLCASSHYLDTQYFGPGTRLTVL.

CDR3 protein: CAWSARDRDYEQYF. The CDR3 nucleotides read TGTGCCTGGAGTGCTCGGGACAGAGATTACGAGCAGTACTTC. The chain employs TRBV30 and TRBJ2-7, with 7 bases aligning to TRBD1. This CDR3 has 14 amino acids. The J segment lost 4 bases and the V segment lost 1 base, leaving 7 bases of the junction unmatched. Germline V CDR1 and CDR2: GTSNPN, SVGIG (reference sequence).

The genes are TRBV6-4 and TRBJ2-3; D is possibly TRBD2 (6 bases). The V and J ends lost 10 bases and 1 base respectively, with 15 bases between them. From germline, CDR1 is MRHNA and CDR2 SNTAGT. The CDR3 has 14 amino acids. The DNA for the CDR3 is TGTGCCATCCAGGAGGGGTACGGCACAGATACGCAGTATTTT. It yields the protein CAIQEGYGTDTQYF.

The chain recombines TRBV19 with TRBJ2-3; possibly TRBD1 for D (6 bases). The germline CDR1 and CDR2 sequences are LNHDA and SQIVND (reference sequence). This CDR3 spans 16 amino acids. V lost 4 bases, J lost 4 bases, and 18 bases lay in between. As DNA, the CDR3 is TGTGCCAGTAGTACCACAGGGTTGGGGTGGGCAGATACGCAGTATTTT. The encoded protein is CASSTTGLGWADTQYF.

The CDR3 DNA follows: TGTGCCAGCAGCTCTACGACTAGCTTCGCCGGGGAGCTGTTTTTT. Residues: CASSSTTSFAGELFF. The V and J genes are TRBV9 and TRBJ2-2, with TRBD2 matching over 7 bases. The CDR3 is 15 residues long. The germline V gene encodes CDR1 SGDLS and CDR2 YYNGEE. The V gene end was trimmed by 4 bases and the J gene end by 6 bases; junction bases not matched to a gene: 9. The full variable domain, in which reference TRBV9 and TRBJ2-2 provide the parts outside the CDR3, is DSGVTQTPKHLITATGQRVTLRCSPRSGDLSVYWYQQSLDQGLQFLIQYYNGEERAKGNILERFSAQQFPDLHSELNLSSLELGDSALYFCASSSTTSFAGELFFGEGSRLTVL.

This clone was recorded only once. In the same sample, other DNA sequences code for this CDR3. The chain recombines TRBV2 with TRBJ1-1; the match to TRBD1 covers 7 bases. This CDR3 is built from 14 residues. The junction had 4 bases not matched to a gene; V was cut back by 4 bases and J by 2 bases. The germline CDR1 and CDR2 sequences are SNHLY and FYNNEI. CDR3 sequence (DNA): TGTGCCAGCAGTGTTGACAGGGTTAACACTGAAGCTTTCTTT. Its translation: CASSVDRVNTEAFF.

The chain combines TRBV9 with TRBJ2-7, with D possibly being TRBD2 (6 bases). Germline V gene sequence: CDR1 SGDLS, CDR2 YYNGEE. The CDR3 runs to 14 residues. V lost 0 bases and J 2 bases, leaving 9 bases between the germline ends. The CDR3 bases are TGTGCCAGCAGCGTAGAGGAGGGCCCCTACGAGCAGTACTTC. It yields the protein CASSVEEGPYEQYF.

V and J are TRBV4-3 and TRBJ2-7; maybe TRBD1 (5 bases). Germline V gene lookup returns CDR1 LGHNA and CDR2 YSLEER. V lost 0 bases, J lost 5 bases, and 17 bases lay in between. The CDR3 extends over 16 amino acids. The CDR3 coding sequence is TGCGCCAGCAGCCAAGATACCACAGGTATCCGCGACGAGCAGTACTTC. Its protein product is CASSQDTTGIRDEQYF.

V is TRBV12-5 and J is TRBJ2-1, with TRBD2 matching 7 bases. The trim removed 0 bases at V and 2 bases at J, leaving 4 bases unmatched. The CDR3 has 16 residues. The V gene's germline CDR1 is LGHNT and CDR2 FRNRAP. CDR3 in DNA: TGTGCTAGTGGTTTGGTAGGGAGGGGCGCCTACAATGAGCAGTTCTTC. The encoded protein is CASGLVGRGAYNEQFF.

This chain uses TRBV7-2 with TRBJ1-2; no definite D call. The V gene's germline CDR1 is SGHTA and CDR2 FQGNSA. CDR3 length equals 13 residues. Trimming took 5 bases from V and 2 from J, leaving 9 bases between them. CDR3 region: CASSPDTNYGYTF. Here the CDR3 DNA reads TGTGCCAGCAGCCCAGACACGAACTATGGCTACACCTTC.

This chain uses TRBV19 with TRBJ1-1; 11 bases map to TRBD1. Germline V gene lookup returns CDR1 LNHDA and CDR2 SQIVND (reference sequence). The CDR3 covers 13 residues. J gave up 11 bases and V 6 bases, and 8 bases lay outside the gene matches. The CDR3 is CASRTTGTGGAFF. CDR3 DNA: TGTGCCAGTAGGACTACCGGGACAGGGGGGGCTTTCTTT.

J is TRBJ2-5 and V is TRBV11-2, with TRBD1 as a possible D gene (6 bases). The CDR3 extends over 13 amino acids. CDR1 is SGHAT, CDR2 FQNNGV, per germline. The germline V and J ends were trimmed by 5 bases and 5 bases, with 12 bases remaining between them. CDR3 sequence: CASSTQGTETQYF. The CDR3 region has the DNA TGTGCCAGCAGCACGCAGGGGACGGAGACCCAGTACTTC.

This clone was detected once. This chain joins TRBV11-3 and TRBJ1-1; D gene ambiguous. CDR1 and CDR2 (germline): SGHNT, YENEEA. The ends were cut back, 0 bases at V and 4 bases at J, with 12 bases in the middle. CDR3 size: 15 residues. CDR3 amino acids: CASSLEGRLSTEAFF. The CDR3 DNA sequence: TGTGCCAGCAGCTTAGAAGGGAGGCTGAGCACTGAAGCTTTCTTT.

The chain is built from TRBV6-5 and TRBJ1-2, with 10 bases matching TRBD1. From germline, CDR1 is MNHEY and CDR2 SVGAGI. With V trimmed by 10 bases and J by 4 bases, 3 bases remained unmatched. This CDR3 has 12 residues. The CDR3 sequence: CATRTGGYGYTF. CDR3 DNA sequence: TGTGCCACCCGGACAGGGGGCTATGGCTACACCTTC.